One and the same sample provided the 15 T cell receptor beta chains below, sequenced in a study of OX40 agonist ivuxolimab in advanced cancers. Sequencing was performed with immunoSEQ multiplex PCR; in TCRdb, only in-frame clones are kept and a portion is missing. The table has tens of thousands of clones, around 93% seen once. The input for sequencing was CD4+ or CD8+ T cells sorted from blood, taken in a trial of the OX40 agonist ivuxolimab. Source of these receptors: an adult with an advanced solid tumor such as melanoma, head and neck, liver or kidney cancer.

The chain links TRBV13 to TRBJ2-1, with 10 bases that match TRBD2. The CDR3 spans 21 residues. Germline V gene data show CDR1 as PRHDT and CDR2 as FYEKMQ (reference sequence). V shed 5 bases, J shed 1 base, and the junction held 20 bases outside the gene matches. This CDR3 reads CASSARTSGLQDLRSYNEQFF. CDR3 nucleotide sequence: TGTGCCAGCAGCGCCCGGACTAGCGGACTTCAGGATCTCAGGTCCTACAATGAGCAGTTCTTC. Based on the CDR3 plus reference TRBV13 and TRBJ2-1, the full variable domain is AAGVIQSPRHLIKEKRETATLKCYPIPRHDTVYWYQQGPGQDPQFLISFYEKMQSDKGSIPDRFSAQQFSDYHSELNMSSLELGDSALYFCASSARTSGLQDLRSYNEQFFGPGTRLTVL.

CDR3 loop: CASSPVAGGRADTQYF. CDR3 DNA sequence: TGTGCCAGCTCACCAGTAGCGGGAGGTCGTGCAGATACGCAGTATTTT. The chain has TRBV18 and TRBJ2-3, with 10 bases aligning to TRBD2. The ends lost 2 bases at V and 4 bases at J; junction bases unmatched: 6. This CDR3 region has 16 residues. Germline V gene sequence: CDR1 KGHSH, CDR2 LQKENI. Together with reference TRBV18 and TRBJ2-3, the CDR3 gives the full variable domain: NAGVMQNPRHLVRRRGQEARLRCSPMKGHSHVYWYRQLPEEGLKFMVYLQKENIIDESGMPKERFSAEFPKEGPSILRIQQVVRGDSAAYFCASSPVAGGRADTQYFGPGTRLTVL.

V gene TRBV30 combines with J gene TRBJ1-5, with TRBD1 matching over 7 bases. The CDR3 loop spans 15 amino acids. V shed 2 bases, J shed 2 bases, and the junction held 6 bases outside the gene matches. Per germline, CDR1 GTSNPN and CDR2 SVGIG (reference sequence). The CDR3 spells CAWSSDRVGNQPQHF. CDR3 DNA sequence: TGTGCCTGGAGTTCTGACAGGGTCGGCAATCAGCCCCAGCATTTT. The full variable domain, rest sourced from reference TRBV30 and TRBJ1-5, is SQTIHQWPATLVQPVGSPLSLECTVEGTSNPNLYWYRQAAGRGLQLLFYSVGIGQISSEVPQNLSASRPQDRQFILSSKKLLLSDSGFYLCAWSSDRVGNQPQHFGDGTRLSIL.

The chain carries TRBV11-2 and TRBJ2-5; D is ambiguous. Germline-derived CDR1 and CDR2 are SGHAT and FQNNGV. The CDR3 extends over 14 amino acids. Trimming pared 1 base from V and 5 bases from J, leaving 11 bases between. The CDR3 region is CASSLGIMRETQYF. DNA of the CDR3: TGTGCCAGCAGCTTAGGGATTATGCGGGAGACCCAGTACTTC. Full variable domain (missing parts from reference TRBV11-2 and TRBJ2-5): EAGVAQSPRYKIIEKRQSVAFWCNPISGHATLYWYQQILGQGPKLLIQFQNNGVVDDSQLPKDRFSAERLKGVDSTLKIQPAKLEDSAVYLCASSLGIMRETQYFGPGTRLLVL.

CDR3 in DNA: TGTGCCAGTAGTAAGGGGGATCAGCCCCAGCATTTT. Translating it yields CASSKGDQPQHF. The chain has TRBV19 and TRBJ1-5, with TRBD1 as a possible D gene (6 bases). The CDR3 is 12 amino acids. Germline values: CDR1 LNHDA, CDR2 SQIVND (reference sequence). V was trimmed by 4 bases and J by 5 bases, leaving 6 bases between them.

This clone was observed a few times. This chain links TRBV6-5 with TRBJ1-2; 7 nucleotides align to TRBD1. V was pared by 10 bases and J by 8 bases, with 10 bases of the junction left unmatched. This CDR3 is 12 amino acids long. CDR1 is MNHEY and CDR2 is SVGAGI in the germline V gene. The CDR3 bases are TGTGCCATCGGAACAGGGGAGAGGGGCTACACCTTC. Its translation is CAIGTGERGYTF.

This chain connects TRBV9 to TRBJ2-3; D is unresolved. Germline V gene lookup returns CDR1 SGDLS and CDR2 YYNGEE. Deletions cut 4 bases from V and 6 bases from J, with 15 bases between. There are 14 residues in the CDR3. The CDR3 DNA follows: TGTGCCAGCAGCCTTACAACATCTCCGGATACGCAGTATTTT. Amino acids: CASSLTTSPDTQYF.

The CDR3 nucleotides read TGTGCCAGCGAGGCGAGCGGGAGAAACAATGAGCAGTTCTTC. This sequence encodes CASEASGRNNEQFF. This sequence joins TRBV28 and TRBJ2-1; 8 bases are a match to TRBD2. There are 14 residues in the CDR3. The germline CDR1 and CDR2 sequences are MDHEN and SYDVKM. V shed 8 bases and J 5 bases; nucleotides not matched to a gene: 8.

The CDR3 is CASSVVGTGGLTGELFF. As DNA, the CDR3 is TGTGCCAGCAGCGTAGTCGGGACAGGGGGTCTGACCGGGGAGCTGTTTTTT. V and J are TRBV9 and TRBJ2-2, with 11 bases matching TRBD1. This CDR3 has 17 residues. The V and J ends lost 0 bases and 5 bases, in that order; junction bases with no gene match: 6. Germline V CDR1 and CDR2: SGDLS, YYNGEE.

V and J are TRBV5-1 and TRBJ1-4; possibly TRBD1 for D (6 bases). Trimming stripped 4 bases from V and 7 bases from J, with 17 bases between. Germline V gene lookup returns CDR1 SGHRS and CDR2 YFSETQ. The CDR3 has 15 residues. CDR3 protein: CASSQGSGMGEKLFF. CDR3 DNA: TGCGCCAGCAGCCAGGGGTCAGGGATGGGTGAAAAACTGTTTTTT.

The chain joins TRBV5-1 to TRBJ2-7, with TRBD1 matching over 8 bases. J gave up 3 bases and V 2 bases, and 4 bases lay outside the gene matches. From germline, CDR1 is SGHRS and CDR2 YFSETQ. This CDR3 contains 14 residues. In DNA, the CDR3 is TGCGCCAGCAGCTTTGGGACAGGCTTCTACGAGCAGTACTTC. It encodes CASSFGTGFYEQYF.

The gene calls are TRBV5-1 and TRBJ2-2, with TRBD2 identical over 11 bases. Trimming cost V 4 bases and J 0 bases; bases outside gene matches: 17. The CDR3 has 21 amino acids. Germline V gene data show CDR1 as SGHRS and CDR2 as YFSETQ. The CDR3 sequence: CASSPWTSGPYPTTNTGELFF. CDR3 sequence (DNA): TGCGCCAGCAGCCCCTGGACTAGCGGGCCCTACCCTACCACGAACACCGGGGAGCTGTTTTTT.

This chain connects TRBV10-3 to TRBJ1-1; D is undetermined. This CDR3 has 13 amino acids. V was trimmed by 3 bases and J by 7 bases, leaving 12 bases between them. Germline CDR1 reads ENHRY; CDR2 reads SYGVKD. CDR3 nucleotides: TGTGCCATCAGTGATCGAGGACGGGGTGAAGCTTTCTTT. This translates into CAISDRGRGEAFF.

The chain has TRBV19 and TRBJ2-2, with D possibly matching TRBD1 (5 bases). This CDR3 region has 14 residues. Trimming left V 6 bases short and J 1 base short, with 9 bases between. Germline V lookup: CDR1 LNHDA, CDR2 SQIVND (reference sequence). The CDR3 sequence is CASRRQGNTGELFF. The CDR3 nucleotides are TGTGCCAGTAGGCGTCAGGGGAACACCGGGGAGCTGTTTTTT. Based on the CDR3 plus reference TRBV19 and TRBJ2-2, the full variable domain is DGGITQSPKYLFRKEGQNVTLSCEQNLNHDAMYWYRQDPGQGLRLIYYSQIVNDFQKGDIAEGYSVSREKKESFPLTVTSAQKNPTAFYLCASRRQGNTGELFFGEGSRLTVL.

The chain uses TRBV7-9 and TRBJ2-1; the match to TRBD1 covers 9 bases. The CDR3 has 15 residues. After removal of 4 bases from V and 6 bases from J, the junction contained 7 bases not matched to a gene. Germline CDR1 reads SEHNR; CDR2 reads FQNEAQ (reference sequence). The CDR3 spells CASSSPGTGLNEQFF. CDR3 DNA sequence: TGTGCCAGCAGCTCCCCCGGGACAGGGCTCAATGAGCAGTTCTTC.